A single T cell receptor (beta chain) is shown here with its context. Antigen: not known. Germline CDR1 SGDLS, CDR2 YYNGEE. The CDR3 runs to 14 residues. With 0 bases removed from V and 0 bases from J, the gap between germline ends came to 4 bases. The source of the sample is a study of T cell repertoires in cytomegalovirus infection. Study background: It can be stated that public TCR beta signatures indicated CMV infection as well as a matching HLA type. Findings of the study overall: Identification of carriers of CMV plus the relevant HLA was performed using cumulative public TCR beta family frequency. Dominating the ex vivo response were HLA-C-restricted CMV-specific TCR beta clonotypes.

MiXCR, applied by TCRdb to the reads, yields one record per CDR3 protein. Of some 150,000 distinct CDR3 sequences detected, about 6.3% appear once; the ten largest clones hold about a sixth. Sequencing was performed on PBMCs. This chain connects TRBV9 to TRBJ1-3; D unresolved. The sequence was obtained from a human donor in good health (CMV status not recorded). Some clones in this sample may be carry-over from other donors' samples. In DNA form, the CDR3 reads TGTGCCAGCAGCGTAGACGACTCTGGAAACACCATATATTTT. This gives the protein CASSVDDSGNTIYF.